The T cell receptor beta chain described here comes from a study of blood T cell repertoires in COVID-19. Turning to the study itself: In each case, the material was cDNA or gDNA derived from T cells, B-cell-depleted T cells, or PBMCs.

Original handling: The assay estimated nucleated cells by amplifying reference gene primers. Method: immunoSEQ multiplex PCR; TCRdb's copy keeps in-frame clones and lacks some. For V, J and clone size, that table is used; D and trimming come from the DNA. In the table there are 210,000 or so clones, about 90% of which are singletons. Trimming stripped 8 bases from V and 1 base from J, with 17 bases between. CDR3 length: 15 amino acids. Per germline, CDR1 LNHDA and CDR2 SQIVND (reference sequence). This chain connects TRBV19 to TRBJ1-1; no firm D call. Source material: peripheral blood. The source is a man aged 40-50 years with active or convalescent COVID-19. CDR3 DNA sequence: TGTGCCAGTTCTTCTTCCAGGACTTCGAACACTGAAGCTTTCTTT. Encoded protein: CASSSSRTSNTEAFF.